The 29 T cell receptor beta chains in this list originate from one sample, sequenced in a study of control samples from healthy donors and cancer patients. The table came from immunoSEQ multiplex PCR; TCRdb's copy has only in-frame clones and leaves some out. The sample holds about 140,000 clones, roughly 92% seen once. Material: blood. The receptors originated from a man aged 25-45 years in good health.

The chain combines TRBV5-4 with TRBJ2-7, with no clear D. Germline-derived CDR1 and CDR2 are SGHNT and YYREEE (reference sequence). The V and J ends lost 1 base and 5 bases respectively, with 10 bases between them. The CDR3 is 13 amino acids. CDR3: CASSLSHVNEQYF. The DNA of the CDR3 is TGTGCCAGCAGCTTGTCCCACGTTAACGAGCAGTACTTC. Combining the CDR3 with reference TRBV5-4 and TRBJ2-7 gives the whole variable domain ETGVTQSPTHLIKTRGQQVTLRCSSQSGHNTVSWYQQALGQGPQFIFQYYREEENGRGNFPPRFSGLQFPNYSSELNVNALELDDSALYLCASSLSHVNEQYFGPGTRLTVT.

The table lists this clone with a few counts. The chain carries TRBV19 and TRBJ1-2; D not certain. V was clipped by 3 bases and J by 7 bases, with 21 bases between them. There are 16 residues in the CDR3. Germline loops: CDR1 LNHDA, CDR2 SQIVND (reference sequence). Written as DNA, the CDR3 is TGTGCCAGTAGTATCCTGAATCCGCGTACGGGTCGTGGCTACACCTTC. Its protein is CASSILNPRTGRGYTF.

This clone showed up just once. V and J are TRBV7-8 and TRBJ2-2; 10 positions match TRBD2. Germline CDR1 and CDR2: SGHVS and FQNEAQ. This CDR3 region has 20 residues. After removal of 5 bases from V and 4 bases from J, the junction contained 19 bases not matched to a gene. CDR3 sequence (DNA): TGTGCCAGCAGCGATCTTCTAGGGGCTAGCGGGAGATCGAGCACCGGGGAGCTGTTTTTT. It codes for CASSDLLGASGRSSTGELFF.

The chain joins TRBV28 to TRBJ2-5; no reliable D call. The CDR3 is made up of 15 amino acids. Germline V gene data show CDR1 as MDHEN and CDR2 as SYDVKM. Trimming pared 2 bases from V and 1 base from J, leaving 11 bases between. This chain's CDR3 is CASSLRRTFQETQYF. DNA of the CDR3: TGTGCCAGCAGTTTACGCAGAACCTTCCAAGAGACCCAGTACTTC. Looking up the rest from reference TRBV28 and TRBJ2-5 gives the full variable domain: DVKVTQSSRYLVKRTGEKVFLECVQDMDHENMFWYRQDPGLGLRLIYFSYDVKMKEKGDIPEGYSVSREKKERFSLILESASTNQTSMYLCASSLRRTFQETQYFGPGTRLLVL.

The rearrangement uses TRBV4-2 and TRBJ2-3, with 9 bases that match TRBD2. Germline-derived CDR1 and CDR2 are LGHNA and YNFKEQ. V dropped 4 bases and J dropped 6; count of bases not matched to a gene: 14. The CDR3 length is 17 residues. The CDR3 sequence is CASSRRGAGGRGDTQYF. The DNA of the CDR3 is TGTGCCAGCAGCCGGAGGGGGGCGGGAGGGCGTGGGGATACGCAGTATTTT.

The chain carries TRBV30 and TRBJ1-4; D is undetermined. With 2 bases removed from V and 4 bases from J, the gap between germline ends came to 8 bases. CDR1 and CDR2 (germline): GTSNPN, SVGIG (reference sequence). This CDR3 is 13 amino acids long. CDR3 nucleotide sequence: TGTGCCTGGAGTAGGGATAATAATGAAAAACTGTTTTTT. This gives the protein CAWSRDNNEKLFF.

CDR3 nucleotides: TGTGCCACCAGCAGAGATCATGGGGTACTCTCTGGGGCCAACGTCCTGACTTTC. Its translation: CATSRDHGVLSGANVLTF. The chain carries TRBV15 and TRBJ2-6; no definite D call. This CDR3 has 18 residues. Trimming took off 0 bases at V and 0 bases at J, with 12 bases between the two ends. Germline V gene lookup returns CDR1 LNHNV and CDR2 YYDKDF (reference sequence). The variable domain in full, completed from reference TRBV15 and TRBJ2-6, reads DAMVIQNPRYQVTQFGKPVTLSCSQTLNHNVMYWYQQKSSQAPKLLFHYYDKDFNNEADTPDNFQSRRPNTSFCFLDIRSPGLGDTAMYLCATSRDHGVLSGANVLTFGAGSRLTVL.

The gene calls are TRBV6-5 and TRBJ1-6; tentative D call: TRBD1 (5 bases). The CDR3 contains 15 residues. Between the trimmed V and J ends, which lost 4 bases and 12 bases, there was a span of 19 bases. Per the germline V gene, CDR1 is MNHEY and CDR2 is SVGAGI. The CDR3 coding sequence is TGTGCCAGCAGTTTCCGGGCGACAGCCGGAGGACCCCTCCACTTT. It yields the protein CASSFRATAGGPLHF.

CDR3 sequence: CASSLLYTEAFF. The CDR3 DNA reads TGTGCCAGCAGCTTGCTGTATACTGAAGCTTTCTTT. The rearrangement joins TRBV5-6 to TRBJ1-1; unclear D gene. CDR3 length: 12 residues. The germline V gene has CDR1 SGHDT and CDR2 YYEEEE. V lost 1 base and J lost 5, with 6 bases in between. Combining the CDR3 with reference TRBV5-6 and TRBJ1-1 gives the whole variable domain DAGVTQSPTHLIKTRGQQVTLRCSPKSGHDTVSWYQQALGQGPQFIFQYYEEEERQRGNFPDRFSGHQFPNYSSELNVNALLLGDSALYLCASSLLYTEAFFGQGTRLTVV.

CDR3 in amino acids: CSVGLQGSGYGYTF. The CDR3, as DNA: TGCAGCGTCGGACTCCAGGGTAGTGGATATGGCTACACCTTC. This chain joins TRBV29-1 and TRBJ1-2, with D tentatively TRBD1 (5 bases). V was cut by 6 bases and J by 5 bases, with 19 bases left in between. The CDR3 length is 14 residues. Germline values: CDR1 SQVTM, CDR2 ANQGSEA.

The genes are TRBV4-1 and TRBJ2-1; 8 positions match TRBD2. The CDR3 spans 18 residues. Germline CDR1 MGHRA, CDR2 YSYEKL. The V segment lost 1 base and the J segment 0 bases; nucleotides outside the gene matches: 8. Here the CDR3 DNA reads TGCGCCAGCAGCCAAGGGTTCGGGAGGGCCATCTCCTACAATGAGCAGTTCTTC. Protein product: CASSQGFGRAISYNEQFF.

The CDR3 DNA reads as TGCGCCAGCAGCGAGGGGGGAAAAACCGGGGAGCTGTTTTTT. Amino acid sequence: CASSEGGKTGELFF. The rearrangement joins TRBV5-1 to TRBJ2-2; either TRBD1 or TRBD2 may fit D (6 bases each). The CDR3 sequence is 14 residues long. The V end was cut by 4 bases, the J end by 5 bases, with 12 bases between. Germline CDR1 and CDR2: SGHRS and YFSETQ.

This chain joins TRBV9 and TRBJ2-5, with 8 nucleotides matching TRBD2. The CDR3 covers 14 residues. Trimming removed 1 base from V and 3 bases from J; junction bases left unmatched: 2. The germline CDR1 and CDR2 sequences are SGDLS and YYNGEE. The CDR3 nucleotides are TGTGCCAGCAGCGTAACTAGCGGAAAAGAGACCCAGTACTTC. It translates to CASSVTSGKETQYF.

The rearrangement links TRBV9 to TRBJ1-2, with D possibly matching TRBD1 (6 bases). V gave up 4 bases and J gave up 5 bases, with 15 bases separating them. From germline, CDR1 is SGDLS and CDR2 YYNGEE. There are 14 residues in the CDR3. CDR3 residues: CASSIGGRGYGYTF. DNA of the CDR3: TGTGCCAGCAGCATCGGGGGCCGGGGGTATGGCTACACCTTC. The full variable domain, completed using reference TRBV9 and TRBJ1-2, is DSGVTQTPKHLITATGQRVTLRCSPRSGDLSVYWYQQSLDQGLQFLIQYYNGEERAKGNILERFSAQQFPDLHSELNLSSLELGDSALYFCASSIGGRGYGYTFGSGTRLTVV.

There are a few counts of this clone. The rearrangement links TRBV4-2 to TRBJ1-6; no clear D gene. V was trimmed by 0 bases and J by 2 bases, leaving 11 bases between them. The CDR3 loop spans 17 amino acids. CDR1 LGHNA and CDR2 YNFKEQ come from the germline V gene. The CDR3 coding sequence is TGTGCCAGCAGCCAAGAGAGTTGGAGCACCTATAATTCACCCCTCCACTTT. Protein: CASSQESWSTYNSPLHF.

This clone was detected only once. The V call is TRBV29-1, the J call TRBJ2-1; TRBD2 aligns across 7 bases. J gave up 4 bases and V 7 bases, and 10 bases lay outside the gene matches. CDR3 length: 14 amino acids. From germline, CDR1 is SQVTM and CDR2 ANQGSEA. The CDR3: CSADPSGIYNEQFF. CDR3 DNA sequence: TGCAGCGCCGATCCTAGCGGAATTTACAATGAGCAGTTCTTC.

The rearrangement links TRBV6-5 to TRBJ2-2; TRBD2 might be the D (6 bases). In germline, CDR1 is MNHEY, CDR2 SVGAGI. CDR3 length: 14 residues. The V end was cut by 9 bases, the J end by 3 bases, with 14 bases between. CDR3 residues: CASLRGLDTGELFF. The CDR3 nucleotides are TGTGCCAGTTTAAGGGGACTGGACACCGGGGAGCTGTTTTTT.

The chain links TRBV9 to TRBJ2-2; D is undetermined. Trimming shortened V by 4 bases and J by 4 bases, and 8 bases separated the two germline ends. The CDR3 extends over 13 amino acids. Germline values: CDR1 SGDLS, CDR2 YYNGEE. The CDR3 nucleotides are TGTGCCAGCAGCTCTCGCTCCACCGGGGAGCTGTTTTTT. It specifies CASSSRSTGELFF.

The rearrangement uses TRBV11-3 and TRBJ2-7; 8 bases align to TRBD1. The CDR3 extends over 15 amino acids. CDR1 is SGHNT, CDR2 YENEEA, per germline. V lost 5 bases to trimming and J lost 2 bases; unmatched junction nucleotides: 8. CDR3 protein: CASSIRDRGAYEQYF. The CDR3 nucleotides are TGTGCCAGCAGCATCCGAGACAGGGGCGCCTACGAGCAGTACTTC.

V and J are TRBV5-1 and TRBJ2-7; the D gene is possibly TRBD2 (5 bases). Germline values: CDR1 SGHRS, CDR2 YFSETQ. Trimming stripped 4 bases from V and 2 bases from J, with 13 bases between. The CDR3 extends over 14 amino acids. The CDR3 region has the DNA TGCGCCAGCAGCGCCGAGGGTGCCCCCTACGAGCAGTACTTC. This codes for CASSAEGAPYEQYF.

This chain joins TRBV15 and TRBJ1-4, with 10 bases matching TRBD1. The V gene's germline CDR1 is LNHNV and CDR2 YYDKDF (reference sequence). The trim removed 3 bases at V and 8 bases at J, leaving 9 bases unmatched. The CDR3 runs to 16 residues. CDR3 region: CATSRGMTGGEEKLFF. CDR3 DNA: TGTGCCACCAGCAGGGGCATGACAGGGGGCGAAGAAAAACTGTTTTTT.

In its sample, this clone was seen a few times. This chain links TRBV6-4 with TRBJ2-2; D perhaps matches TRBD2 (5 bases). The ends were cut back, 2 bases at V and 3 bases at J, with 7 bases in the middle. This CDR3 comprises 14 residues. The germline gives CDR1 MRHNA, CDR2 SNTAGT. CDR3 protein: CASSDTEDTGELFF. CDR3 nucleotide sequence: TGTGCCAGCAGTGACACGGAGGACACCGGGGAGCTGTTTTTT.

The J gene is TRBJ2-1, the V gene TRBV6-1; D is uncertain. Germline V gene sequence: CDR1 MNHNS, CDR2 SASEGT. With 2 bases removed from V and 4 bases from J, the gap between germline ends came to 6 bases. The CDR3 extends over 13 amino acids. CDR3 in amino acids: CASSEHRYNEQFF. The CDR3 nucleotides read TGTGCCAGCAGTGAACACAGATACAATGAGCAGTTCTTC.

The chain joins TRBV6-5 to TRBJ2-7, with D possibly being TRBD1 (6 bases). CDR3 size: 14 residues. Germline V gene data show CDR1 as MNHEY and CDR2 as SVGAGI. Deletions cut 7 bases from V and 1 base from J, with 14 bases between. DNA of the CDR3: TGTGCCAGCACTATAAACAGGGCTTCCTACGAGCAGTACTTC. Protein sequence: CASTINRASYEQYF.

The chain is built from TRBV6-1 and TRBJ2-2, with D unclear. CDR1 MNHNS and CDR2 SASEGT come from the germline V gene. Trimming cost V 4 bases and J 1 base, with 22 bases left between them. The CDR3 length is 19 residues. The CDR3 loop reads CASSVRVNRLTKNTGELFF. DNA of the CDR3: TGTGCCAGCAGTGTCCGGGTTAATCGATTGACCAAGAACACCGGGGAGCTGTTTTTT.

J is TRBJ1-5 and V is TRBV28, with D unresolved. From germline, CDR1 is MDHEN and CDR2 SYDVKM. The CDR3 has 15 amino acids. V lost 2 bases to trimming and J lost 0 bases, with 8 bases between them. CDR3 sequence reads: CASSLKWGSNQPQHF. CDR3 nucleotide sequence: TGTGCCAGCAGTTTAAAATGGGGTAGCAATCAGCCCCAGCATTTT.

The CDR3 sequence: CASSQGYSEAFF. Here the CDR3 DNA reads TGCGCCAGCAGCCAAGGGTACAGTGAAGCTTTCTTT. The gene calls are TRBV4-1 and TRBJ1-1; D remains unclear. CDR3 length equals 12 residues. Deletions cut 1 base from V and 7 bases from J, with 7 bases between. Per the germline V gene, CDR1 is MGHRA and CDR2 is YSYEKL.

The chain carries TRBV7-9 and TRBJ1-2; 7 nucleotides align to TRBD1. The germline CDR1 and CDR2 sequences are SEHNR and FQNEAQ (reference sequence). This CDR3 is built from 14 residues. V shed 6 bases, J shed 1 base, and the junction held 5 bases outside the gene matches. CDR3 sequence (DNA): TGTGCCAGCAGACCGACAGGGTTTAACTATGGCTACACCTTC. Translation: CASRPTGFNYGYTF.

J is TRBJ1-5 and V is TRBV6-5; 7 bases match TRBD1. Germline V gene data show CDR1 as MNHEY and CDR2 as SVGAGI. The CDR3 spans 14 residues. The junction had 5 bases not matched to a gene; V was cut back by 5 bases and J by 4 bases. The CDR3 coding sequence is TGTGCCAGCAGTCGGGACAGTAGGAATCAGCCCCAGCATTTT. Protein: CASSRDSRNQPQHF.